The 24 T cell receptor beta chains listed next were all sequenced from one sample in a study of blood T cell repertoires in COVID-19. Some clones are missing from TCRdb's copy, which holds only in-frame ones; the method was immunoSEQ multiplex PCR. Seen here are around 300,000 clones, 89% observed once, and the top ten hold 0.94%. Sequenced material: peripheral blood. All receptors come from a woman aged 40-49 years who had recovered from COVID-19.

The chain recombines TRBV7-3 with TRBJ2-1; TRBD1 might be the D (6 bases). The germline gives CDR1 SGHTA, CDR2 FQGTGA. This CDR3 region has 17 residues. The V end was cut by 2 bases, the J end by 2 bases, with 16 bases between. This chain's CDR3 is CASSLGPDRPAYNEQFF. CDR3 DNA sequence: TGTGCCAGCAGCTTAGGTCCCGACAGGCCTGCCTACAATGAGCAGTTCTTC.

The V and J genes are TRBV19 and TRBJ1-5; 7 bases map to TRBD1. V gave up 1 base and J gave up 0 bases; unmatched junction bases: 6. Germline V gives CDR1 LNHDA, CDR2 SQIVND (reference sequence). The CDR3 runs to 17 residues. CDR3 protein: CASSIGQGPYSNQPQHF. The DNA for the CDR3 is TGTGCCAGTAGTATAGGACAGGGCCCATATAGCAATCAGCCCCAGCATTTT.

The chain employs TRBV24-1 and TRBJ2-7; possibly TRBD2 for D (6 bases). This CDR3 has 14 residues. V was trimmed by 6 bases and J by 4 bases, leaving 15 bases between them. Germline V gene sequence: CDR1 KGHDR, CDR2 SFDVKD. This CDR3 reads CATSPLGGRYEQYF. The CDR3 bases are TGTGCCACCAGTCCCCTCGGAGGGCGGTACGAGCAGTACTTC.

The rearrangement uses TRBV3-1 (or the pseudogene TRBV3-2) and TRBJ1-1; possible D gene TRBD1, 5 bases. Germline V CDR1 and CDR2: LGHDT, YNNKEL (reference sequence). The CDR3 is 13 residues long. Trimming took 0 bases from V and 7 from J, leaving 9 bases between them. CDR3 in DNA: TGTGCCAGCAGCCAAGAGGCAGGGCGTGAAGCTTTCTTT. Protein sequence: CASSQEAGREAFF.

The chain combines TRBV19 with TRBJ2-1, with D unresolved. CDR3 length: 13 residues. V lost 1 base and J 9 bases, leaving 10 bases between the germline ends. Germline CDR1 is LNHDA and CDR2 is SQIVND (reference sequence). The CDR3 nucleotides read TGTGCCAGTAGTATAGGCCTAGGAACTGAGCAGTTCTTC. Translating it yields CASSIGLGTEQFF.

This rearrangement joins TRBV5-6 to TRBJ2-3; D perhaps matches TRBD1 (6 bases). CDR3 length: 14 amino acids. V lost 2 bases to trimming and J lost 1 base, with 8 bases between them. Germline V lookup: CDR1 SGHDT, CDR2 YYEEEE. CDR3 region: CASSFRQGTDTQYF. CDR3 nucleotides: TGTGCCAGCAGCTTCAGACAGGGCACAGATACGCAGTATTTT.

This clone showed up just a few times. This chain uses TRBV14 with TRBJ1-2; the match to TRBD1 covers 9 bases. The V gene's germline CDR1 is SGHDN and CDR2 FVKESK. CDR3 length: 16 residues. The ends lost 2 bases at V and 3 bases at J; junction bases unmatched: 7. The CDR3 loop is CASSQLGTGLDYGYTF. The CDR3 DNA reads as TGTGCCAGCAGCCAACTCGGGACAGGGCTGGACTATGGCTACACCTTC.

This chain links TRBV3-1 (or the pseudogene TRBV3-2) with TRBJ1-1; D is unclear. This CDR3 has 12 residues. The ends were cut back, 2 bases at V and 7 bases at J, with 8 bases in the middle. Germline CDR1 is LGHDT and CDR2 is YNNKEL (reference sequence). Here the CDR3 reads CASSQNHSEAFF. CDR3 bases: TGTGCCAGCAGCCAAAACCACAGTGAAGCTTTCTTT.

This chain connects TRBV19 to TRBJ2-7, with TRBD2 matching over 15 bases. V lost 5 bases and J lost 1; bases outside the gene matches: 9. The CDR3 extends over 18 amino acids. CDR1 is LNHDA, CDR2 SQIVND, per germline (reference sequence). This CDR3 is CASSPRTSGRAASYEQYF. The CDR3 DNA sequence: TGTGCCAGTAGTCCAAGGACTAGCGGGAGGGCCGCGTCCTACGAGCAGTACTTC.

This chain uses TRBV28 with TRBJ1-5; no reliable D call. Germline CDR1 MDHEN, CDR2 SYDVKM. V was cut by 6 bases and J by 2 bases, with 14 bases left in between. CDR3 size: 15 residues. Here the CDR3 reads CASSPAGSGNQPQHF. CDR3 coding DNA: TGTGCCAGCAGCCCGGCCGGGTCAGGCAATCAGCCCCAGCATTTT.

The V call is TRBV4-1, the J call TRBJ1-3; D is ambiguous. Germline V gene lookup returns CDR1 MGHRA and CDR2 YSYEKL. Trimming stripped 0 bases from V and 0 bases from J, with 15 bases between. This CDR3 region has 18 residues. CDR3 DNA sequence: TGCGCCAGCAGCCAAGAGGAGCCCTTAGCCTACTCTGGAAACACCATATATTTT. Its protein is CASSQEEPLAYSGNTIYF.

The chain couples TRBV5-4 to TRBJ2-2; 11 nucleotides line up with TRBD2. The CDR3 has 17 amino acids. Germline V gene sequence: CDR1 SGHNT, CDR2 YYREEE (reference sequence). V lost 4 bases and J lost 1; bases outside the gene matches: 6. The CDR3 coding sequence is TGTGCCAGCAGCCCGGGAGGGACTAGCGGGAACACCGGGGAGCTGTTTTTT. As protein: CASSPGGTSGNTGELFF.

The chain joins TRBV6-4 to TRBJ2-3, with D unresolved. Deletions cut 0 bases from V and 0 bases from J, with 7 bases between. This CDR3 has 15 residues. CDR1 is MRHNA and CDR2 is SNTAGT in the germline V gene. CDR3 in DNA: TGTGCCAGCAGTGACTCCCCACAGAGCACAGATACGCAGTATTTT. Encoded protein: CASSDSPQSTDTQYF.

DNA for the CDR3: TGTGCCATCAGGACGACAGGGGAAGACACTGAAGCTTTCTTT. This gives the protein CAIRTTGEDTEAFF. The chain carries TRBV10-3 and TRBJ1-1, with TRBD1 matching 8 bases. V gave up 6 bases and J gave up 3 bases; unmatched junction bases: 6. CDR1 is ENHRY, CDR2 SYGVKD, per germline. The CDR3 is made up of 14 amino acids.

The chain links TRBV5-1 to TRBJ2-3; D perhaps matches TRBD2 (5 bases). The CDR3 covers 14 residues. Germline CDR1 is SGHRS and CDR2 is YFSETQ. Trimming cost V 0 bases and J 1 base, with 6 bases left between them. CDR3 nucleotide sequence: TGCGCCAGCAGCTTGGGTAGCGGCACAGATACGCAGTATTTT. Translation: CASSLGSGTDTQYF. Full variable domain (outside the CDR3, taken from reference TRBV5-1 and TRBJ2-3): KAGVTQTPRYLIKTRGQQVTLSCSPISGHRSVSWYQQTPGQGLQFLFEYFSETQRNKGNFPGRFSGRQFSNSRSEMNVSTLELGDSALYLCASSLGSGTDTQYFGPGTRLTVL.

The V call is TRBV19, the J call TRBJ1-4; D might be TRBD1 (6 bases). Trimming cost V 6 bases and J 7 bases, with 12 bases left between them. The CDR3 sequence is 13 residues long. From germline, CDR1 is LNHDA and CDR2 SQIVND (reference sequence). The CDR3 here is CASSKSTGEKLFF. For the CDR3, the DNA is TGTGCCAGTAGCAAGTCGACAGGTGAAAAACTGTTTTTT.

This rearrangement joins TRBV6-5 to TRBJ2-7; D possibly corresponds to TRBD1 (5 bases). V lost 0 bases to trimming and J lost 3 bases, with 9 bases between them. CDR3 length equals 14 residues. Germline assignment: CDR1 MNHEY and CDR2 SVGAGI. The CDR3 here is CASSYSARDYEQYF. CDR3 nucleotides: TGTGCCAGCAGTTACTCGGCCAGGGACTACGAGCAGTACTTC.

The chain uses TRBV7-9 and TRBJ2-1; 8 bases are a match to TRBD1. The CDR3 covers 15 residues. V trimming: 5 bases; J trimming: 7 bases; junction bases outside the gene matches: 10. The germline V gene encodes CDR1 SEHNR and CDR2 FQNEAQ (reference sequence). In nucleotides, the CDR3 is TGTGCCAGCAGCACCCCCGGGACAGGTGATAATGAGCAGTTCTTC. Encoded protein: CASSTPGTGDNEQFF. Drawing the rest from reference TRBV7-9 and TRBJ2-1, the complete variable domain is DTGVSQNPRHKITKRGQNVTFRCDPISEHNRLYWYRQTLGQGPEFLTYFQNEAQLEKSRLLSDRFSAERPKGSFSTLEIQRTEQGDSAMYLCASSTPGTGDNEQFFGPGTRLTVL.

V is TRBV19 and J is TRBJ1-2; 8 nucleotides match TRBD1. This CDR3 is 16 amino acids long. CDR1 LNHDA and CDR2 SQIVND come from the germline V gene (reference sequence). Trimming took 3 bases from V and 7 from J; bases not matched to a gene: 13. CDR3 DNA: TGTGCCAGTAGTATGAGTCTCTTAGGGACAGGCGGTGGCTACACCTTC. Translated, it gives CASSMSLLGTGGGYTF.

This chain joins TRBV25-1 and TRBJ2-1; 8 bases are shared with TRBD1. With V trimmed by 4 bases and J by 0 bases, 2 bases remained unmatched. The germline CDR1 and CDR2 sequences are MGHDK and SYGVNS. The CDR3 contains 15 residues. CDR3 coding DNA: TGTGCCAGCAGTGCCAGGGGGCCCTCCTACAATGAGCAGTTCTTC. It codes for CASSARGPSYNEQFF.

The CDR3, as DNA: TGTGCCAGCAGTTTAAATTTGCAACAGAAAAACACCGGGGAGCTGTTTTTT. Protein sequence: CASSLNLQQKNTGELFF. The J gene is TRBJ2-2, the V gene TRBV28, with D hard to call. The CDR3 sequence is 17 residues long. Trimming pared 2 bases from V and 2 bases from J, leaving 15 bases between. Germline V gives CDR1 MDHEN, CDR2 SYDVKM. The variable domain in full, completed from reference TRBV28 and TRBJ2-2, reads DVKVTQSSRYLVKRTGEKVFLECVQDMDHENMFWYRQDPGLGLRLIYFSYDVKMKEKGDIPEGYSVSREKKERFSLILESASTNQTSMYLCASSLNLQQKNTGELFFGEGSRLTVL.

The chain is built from TRBV5-1 and TRBJ2-5; 8 bases match TRBD2. V lost 0 bases and J lost 2; bases outside the gene matches: 6. The CDR3 length is 16 residues. In germline, CDR1 is SGHRS, CDR2 YFSETQ. The CDR3 is CASSLANAGGQETQYF. The CDR3 DNA reads TGCGCCAGCAGCTTGGCCAATGCGGGAGGACAAGAGACCCAGTACTTC.

The chain combines TRBV2 with TRBJ2-7, with 13 bases identical to TRBD2. The V gene's germline CDR1 is SNHLY and CDR2 FYNNEI. Trimming removed 1 base from V and 12 bases from J; junction bases left unmatched: 6. The CDR3 has 14 residues. The CDR3: CASSEGRLAGGLYF. The DNA of the CDR3 is TGTGCCAGCAGTGAAGGGAGACTAGCGGGAGGTCTGTACTTC.

V usage is TRBV28 and J usage is TRBJ1-5, with 7 bases that match TRBD1. Germline CDR1 MDHEN, CDR2 SYDVKM. The CDR3 runs 12 residues. The V and J ends lost 8 bases and 5 bases, in that order; junction bases with no gene match: 3. The CDR3 coding sequence is TGTGCCAGCGGGACAGTCGATCAGCCCCAGCATTTT. Its protein product is CASGTVDQPQHF.